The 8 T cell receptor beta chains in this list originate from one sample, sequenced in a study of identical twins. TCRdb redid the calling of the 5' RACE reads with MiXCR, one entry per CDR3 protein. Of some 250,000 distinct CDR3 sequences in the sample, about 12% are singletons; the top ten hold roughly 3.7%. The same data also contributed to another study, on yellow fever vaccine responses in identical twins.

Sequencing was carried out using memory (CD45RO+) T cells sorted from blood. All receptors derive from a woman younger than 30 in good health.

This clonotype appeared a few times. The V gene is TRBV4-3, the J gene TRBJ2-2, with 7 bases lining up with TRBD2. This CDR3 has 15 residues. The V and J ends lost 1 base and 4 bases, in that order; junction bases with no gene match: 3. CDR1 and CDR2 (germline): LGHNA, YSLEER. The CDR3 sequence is CASSQARTSTGELFF. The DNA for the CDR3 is TGCGCCAGCAGCCAAGCTCGGACTAGCACCGGGGAGCTGTTTTTT.

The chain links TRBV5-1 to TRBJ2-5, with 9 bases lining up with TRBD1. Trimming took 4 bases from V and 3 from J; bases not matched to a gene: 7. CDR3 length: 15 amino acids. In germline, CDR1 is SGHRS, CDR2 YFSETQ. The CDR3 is CASSPTGGGEETQYF. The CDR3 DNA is TGCGCCAGCAGCCCCACAGGGGGCGGAGAAGAGACCCAGTACTTC.

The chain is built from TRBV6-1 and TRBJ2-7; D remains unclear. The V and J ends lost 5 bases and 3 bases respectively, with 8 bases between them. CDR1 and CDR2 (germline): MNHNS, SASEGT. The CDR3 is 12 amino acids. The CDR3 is CASSPIDYEQYF. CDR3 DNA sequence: TGTGCCAGCAGTCCTATCGACTACGAGCAGTACTTC.

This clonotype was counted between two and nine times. The CDR3: CASSLQGANTGELFF. The CDR3 region has the DNA TGTGCCAGCAGTTTACAGGGGGCAAACACCGGGGAGCTGTTTTTT. This chain joins TRBV12-3 or TRBV12-4 and TRBJ2-2; TRBD1 matches 8 bases. The CDR3 length is 15 residues. After removal of 2 bases from V and 2 bases from J, the junction contained 1 base not matched to a gene.

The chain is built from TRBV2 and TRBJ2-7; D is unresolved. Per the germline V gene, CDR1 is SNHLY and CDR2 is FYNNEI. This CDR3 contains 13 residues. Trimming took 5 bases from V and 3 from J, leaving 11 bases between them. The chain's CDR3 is CASSQGPNYEQYF. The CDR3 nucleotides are TGTGCCAGCAGTCAAGGACCTAACTACGAGCAGTACTTC.

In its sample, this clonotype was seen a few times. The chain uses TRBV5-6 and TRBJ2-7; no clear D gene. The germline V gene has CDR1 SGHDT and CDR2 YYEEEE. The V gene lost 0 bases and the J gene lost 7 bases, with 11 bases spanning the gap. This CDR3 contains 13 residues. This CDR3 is CASSLAARPEQYF. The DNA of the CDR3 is TGTGCCAGCAGCTTGGCGGCGCGCCCGGAGCAGTACTTC. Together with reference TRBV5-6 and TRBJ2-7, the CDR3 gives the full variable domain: DAGVTQSPTHLIKTRGQQVTLRCSPKSGHDTVSWYQQALGQGPQFIFQYYEEEERQRGNFPDRFSGHQFPNYSSELNVNALLLGDSALYLCASSLAARPEQYFGPGTRLTVT.

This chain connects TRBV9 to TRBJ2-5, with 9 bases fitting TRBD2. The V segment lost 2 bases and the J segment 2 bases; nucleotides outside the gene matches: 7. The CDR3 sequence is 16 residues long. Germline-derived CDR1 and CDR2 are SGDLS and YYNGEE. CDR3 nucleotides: TGTGCCAGCAGCGTCTCTGGCCTAGCGGGACAAGAGACCCAGTACTTC. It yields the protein CASSVSGLAGQETQYF.

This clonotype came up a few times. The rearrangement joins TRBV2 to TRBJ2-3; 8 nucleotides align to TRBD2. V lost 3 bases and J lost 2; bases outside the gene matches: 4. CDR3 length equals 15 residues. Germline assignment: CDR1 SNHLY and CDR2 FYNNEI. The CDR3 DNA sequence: TGTGCCAGCAGTGACCGGACTAGCAACACAGATACGCAGTATTTT. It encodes CASSDRTSNTDTQYF.